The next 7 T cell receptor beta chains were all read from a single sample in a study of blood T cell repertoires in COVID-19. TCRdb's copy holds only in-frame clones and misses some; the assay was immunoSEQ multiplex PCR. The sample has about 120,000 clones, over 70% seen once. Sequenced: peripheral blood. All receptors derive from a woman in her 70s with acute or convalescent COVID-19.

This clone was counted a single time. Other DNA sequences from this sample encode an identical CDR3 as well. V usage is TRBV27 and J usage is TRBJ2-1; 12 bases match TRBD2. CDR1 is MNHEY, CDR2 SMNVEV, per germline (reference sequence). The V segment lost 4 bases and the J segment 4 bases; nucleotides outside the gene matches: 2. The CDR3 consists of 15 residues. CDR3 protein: CASSSLAGGYNEQFF. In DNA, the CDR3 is TGTGCCAGCAGTTCTCTAGCGGGGGGGTACAATGAGCAGTTCTTC.

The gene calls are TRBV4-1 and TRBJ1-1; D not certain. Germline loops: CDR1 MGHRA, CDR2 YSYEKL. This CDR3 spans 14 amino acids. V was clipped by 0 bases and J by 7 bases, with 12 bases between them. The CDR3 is CASSQDEAENEAFF. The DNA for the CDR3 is TGCGCCAGCAGCCAAGATGAGGCAGAGAATGAAGCTTTCTTT.

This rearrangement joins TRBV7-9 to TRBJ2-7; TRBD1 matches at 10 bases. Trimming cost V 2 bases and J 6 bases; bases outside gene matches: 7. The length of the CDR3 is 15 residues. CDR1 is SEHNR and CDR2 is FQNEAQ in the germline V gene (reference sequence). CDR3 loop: CASSLRTGGPGEQYF. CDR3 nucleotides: TGTGCCAGCAGCTTAAGGACAGGGGGTCCCGGCGAGCAGTACTTC.

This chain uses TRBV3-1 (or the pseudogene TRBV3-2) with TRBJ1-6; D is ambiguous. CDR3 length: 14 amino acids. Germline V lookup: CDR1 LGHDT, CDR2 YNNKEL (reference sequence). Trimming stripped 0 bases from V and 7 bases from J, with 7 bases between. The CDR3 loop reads CASSQDGRNSPLHF. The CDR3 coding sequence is TGTGCCAGCAGCCAAGATGGGCGCAATTCACCCCTCCACTTT.

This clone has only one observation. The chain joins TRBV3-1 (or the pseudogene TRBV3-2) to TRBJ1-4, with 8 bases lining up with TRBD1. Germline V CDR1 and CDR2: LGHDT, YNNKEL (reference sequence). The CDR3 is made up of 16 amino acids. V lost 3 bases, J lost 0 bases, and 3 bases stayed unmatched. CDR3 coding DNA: TGTGCCAGCAGCCAGGTGACAGGGGCAACTAATGAAAAACTGTTTTTT. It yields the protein CASSQVTGATNEKLFF.

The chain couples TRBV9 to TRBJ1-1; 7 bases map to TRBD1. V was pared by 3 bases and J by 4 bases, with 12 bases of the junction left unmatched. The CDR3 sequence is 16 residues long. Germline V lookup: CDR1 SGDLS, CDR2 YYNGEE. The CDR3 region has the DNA TGTGCCAGCAGCGCAATATACGGGTCAGGGGGCACTGAAGCTTTCTTT. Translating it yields CASSAIYGSGGTEAFF.

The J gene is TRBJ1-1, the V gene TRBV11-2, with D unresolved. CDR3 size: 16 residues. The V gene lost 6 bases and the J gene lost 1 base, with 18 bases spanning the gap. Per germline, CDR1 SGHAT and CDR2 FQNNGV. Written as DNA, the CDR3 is TGTGCCAGCAGAAAGAAAGGTGTAACGGGGAACACTGAAGCTTTCTTT. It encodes CASRKKGVTGNTEAFF.